This T cell receptor (beta chain) was documented in a study of blood T cell repertoires in COVID-19 (dated by TCRdb to 2018 to 2021). About the investigation overall: Collaborator samples came from the United States, Italy and Spain and covered acute and convalescent phases of COVID-19. Subjects who had been exposed to COVID-19, were actively infected with it, or had recovered from it provided the deeply sampled blood TCRbeta repertoires that made up the dataset. The material from the prospective study consisted of cDNA or gDNA derived from T cells, B-cell-depleted T cells, or PBMCs. Nearly every sample came with metadata listing a de-identified subject ID, COVID-19 status, age in years and sex. HLA class I and class II types, where available, came from metadata supplied by the sample provider rather than from assay-based typing. The repertoires were released in a freely available public database meant as a resource for research on the immune response to SARS-CoV-2. Samples came from the ongoing ImmuneRACE study (first 160 participants) plus 1,254 subjects from 6 global collaborators.

General findings and caveats noted by the study authors: The amount of clinical and demographic metadata varied by source and participant and was provided uncurated.

A second Seattle source provided samples from volunteer blood donors who had recovered from COVID-19. Collaborating institutions collected whole blood in K2EDTA tubes following their own protocols. Collaborator samples were shipped for TCRbeta analysis as frozen whole blood, isolated PBMCs, or DNA extracted from either sample type. TCRbeta CDR3 regions were amplified from genomic DNA using the immunoSEQ Assay, a bias-controlled multiplex PCR. In the source study's methods: Nucleated cell counts per sample were estimated from amplification of reference gene primers within the assay. Sequence reads were collapsed and filtered to measure the absolute abundance of every unique TCRbeta CDR3 rearrangement. Productive Simpson clonality was computed per sample as the square root of Simpson's diversity index over productive rearrangements. Here the immuneACCESS table is served through TCRdb, limited to in-frame sequences with V and J called. Missing clones are a known gap in these copies; in checked studies unresolved V genes cover under half, and the rest lacks a known reason. V and J calls and clone size follow that table, whereas D and trimming were derived from the DNA. The table for this sample lists hundreds of thousands of clones; about 87% of them were counted only once. The ten largest clones capture approximately 1.5% of the sample.

As regards this clone: Its binding antigen is unknown. No base quality information exists; no much larger clone differs at one position.

At the junction V is shortened by 3 bases and J by 6 bases, with 7 bases in between. The CDR3, cysteine through phenylalanine, is 12 amino acids long. Here the CDR3 DNA is all that survives: 36 bases in frame from base 1. Recombination joined TRBV12-3 or TRBV12-4 with TRBJ2-3; perhaps TRBD2 is the D gene, with 5 bases matching. The sequence came from a woman aged 40 to 50 who had recovered from COVID-19. Sequenced input: peripheral blood. The CDR3 region has the sequence CASSFSVDTQYF. The DNA sequence is TGTGCCAGCAGTTTTAGCGTGGATACGCAGTATTTT.